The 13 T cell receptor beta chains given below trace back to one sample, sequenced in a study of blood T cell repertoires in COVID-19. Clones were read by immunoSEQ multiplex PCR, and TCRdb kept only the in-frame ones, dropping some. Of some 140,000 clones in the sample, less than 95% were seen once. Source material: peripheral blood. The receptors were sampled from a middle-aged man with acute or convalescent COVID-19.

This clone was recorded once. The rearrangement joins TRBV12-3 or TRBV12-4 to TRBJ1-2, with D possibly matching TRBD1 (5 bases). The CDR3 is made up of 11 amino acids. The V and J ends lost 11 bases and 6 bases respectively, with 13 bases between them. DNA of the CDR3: TGTGCCGCTAAGGGGTTCGATGGCTACACCTTC. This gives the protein CAAKGFDGYTF.

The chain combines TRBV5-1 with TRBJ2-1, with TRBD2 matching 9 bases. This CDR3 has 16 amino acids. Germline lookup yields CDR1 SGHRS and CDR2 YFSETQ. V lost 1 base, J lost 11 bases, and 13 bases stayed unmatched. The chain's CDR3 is CASSLSPGGGAYKQFF. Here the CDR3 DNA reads TGCGCCAGCAGCTTGAGTCCGGGCGGGGGGGCCTATAAGCAGTTCTTC.

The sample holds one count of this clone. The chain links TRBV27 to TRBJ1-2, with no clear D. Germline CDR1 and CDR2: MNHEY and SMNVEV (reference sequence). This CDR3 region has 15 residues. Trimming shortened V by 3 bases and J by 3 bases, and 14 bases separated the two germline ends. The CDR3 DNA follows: TGTGCCAGCAGTTTGAGCAGGAAGTTCCACTATGGCTACACCTTC. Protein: CASSLSRKFHYGYTF.

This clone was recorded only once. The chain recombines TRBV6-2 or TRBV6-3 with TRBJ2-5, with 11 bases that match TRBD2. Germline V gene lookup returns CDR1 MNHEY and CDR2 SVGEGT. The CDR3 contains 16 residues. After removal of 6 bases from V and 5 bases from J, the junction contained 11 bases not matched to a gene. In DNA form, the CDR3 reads TGTGCCAGCAGCCGCGGACTAGCGGGTGGCGGGGAGACCCAGTACTTC. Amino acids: CASSRGLAGGGETQYF.

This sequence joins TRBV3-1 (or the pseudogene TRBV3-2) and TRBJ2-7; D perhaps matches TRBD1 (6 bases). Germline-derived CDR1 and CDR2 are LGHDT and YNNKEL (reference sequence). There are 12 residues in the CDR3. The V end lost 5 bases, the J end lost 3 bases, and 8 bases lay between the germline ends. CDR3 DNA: TGTGCCAGCAGCGGGGACAACTACGAGCAGTACGTC. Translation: CASSGDNYEQYV.

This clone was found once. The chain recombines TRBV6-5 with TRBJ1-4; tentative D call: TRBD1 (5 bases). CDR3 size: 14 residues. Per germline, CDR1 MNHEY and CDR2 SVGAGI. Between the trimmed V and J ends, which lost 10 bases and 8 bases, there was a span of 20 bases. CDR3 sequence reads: CATQRRGFGEKLFF. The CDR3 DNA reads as TGTGCCACCCAGCGGAGGGGATTCGGGGAAAAACTGTTTTTT.

The CDR3 is CASSVRSDSYNEQFF. The CDR3 bases are TGTGCCAGCAGCGTAAGAAGCGACTCCTACAATGAGCAGTTCTTC. The rearrangement links TRBV9 to TRBJ2-1; no reliable D call. V lost 1 base and J lost 0, with 8 bases in between. Germline V gene lookup returns CDR1 SGDLS and CDR2 YYNGEE. The CDR3 consists of 15 residues.

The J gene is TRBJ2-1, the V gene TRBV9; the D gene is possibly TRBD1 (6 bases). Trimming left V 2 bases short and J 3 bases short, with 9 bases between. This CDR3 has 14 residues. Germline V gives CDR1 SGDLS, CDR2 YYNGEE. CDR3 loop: CASSVQGHYNEQFF. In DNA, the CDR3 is TGTGCCAGCAGCGTCCAGGGACACTACAATGAGCAGTTCTTC. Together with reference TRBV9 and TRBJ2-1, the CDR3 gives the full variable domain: DSGVTQTPKHLITATGQRVTLRCSPRSGDLSVYWYQQSLDQGLQFLIQYYNGEERAKGNILERFSAQQFPDLHSELNLSSLELGDSALYFCASSVQGHYNEQFFGPGTRLTVL.

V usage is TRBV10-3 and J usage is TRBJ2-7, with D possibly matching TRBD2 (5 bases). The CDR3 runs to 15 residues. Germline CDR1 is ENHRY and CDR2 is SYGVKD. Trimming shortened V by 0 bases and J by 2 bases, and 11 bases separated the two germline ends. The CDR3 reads CAISESSVRTYEQYF. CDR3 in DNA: TGTGCCATCAGTGAGTCTAGCGTACGAACCTACGAGCAGTACTTC.

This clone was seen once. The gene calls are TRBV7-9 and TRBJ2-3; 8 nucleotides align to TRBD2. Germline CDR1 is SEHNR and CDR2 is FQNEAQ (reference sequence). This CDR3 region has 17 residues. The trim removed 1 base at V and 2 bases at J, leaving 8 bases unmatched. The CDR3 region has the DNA TGTGCCAGCAGCTTAGAGGGGACTAGGGTGAACACAGATACGCAGTATTTT. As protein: CASSLEGTRVNTDTQYF.

The CDR3 DNA reads TGTGCCAGTAGGAACACAGGGACCAAATTCCGAGAGACCCAGTACTTC. Translation: CASRNTGTKFRETQYF. V usage is TRBV19 and J usage is TRBJ2-5, with D possibly TRBD1 on 6 matching bases. The germline V gene has CDR1 LNHDA and CDR2 SQIVND (reference sequence). The V end was cut by 6 bases, the J end by 4 bases, with 21 bases between. CDR3 length equals 16 residues. Filled out from reference TRBV19 and TRBJ2-5, the complete variable domain reads DGGITQSPKYLFRKEGQNVTLSCEQNLNHDAMYWYRQDPGQGLRLIYYSQIVNDFQKGDIAEGYSVSREKKESFPLTVTSAQKNPTAFYLCASRNTGTKFRETQYFGPGTRLLVL.

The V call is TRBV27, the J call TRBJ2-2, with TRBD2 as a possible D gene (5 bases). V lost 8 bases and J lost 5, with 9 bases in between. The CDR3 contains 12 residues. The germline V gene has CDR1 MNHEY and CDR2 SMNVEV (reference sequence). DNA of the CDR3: TGTGCCAGCGGGAGAGGGACCGGGGAGCTGTTTTTT. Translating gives CASGRGTGELFF.

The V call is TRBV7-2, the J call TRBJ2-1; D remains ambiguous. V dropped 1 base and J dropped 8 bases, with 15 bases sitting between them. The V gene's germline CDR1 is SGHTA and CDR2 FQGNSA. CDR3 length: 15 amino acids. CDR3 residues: CASSLGGWRRDEQFF. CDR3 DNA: TGTGCCAGCAGCTTAGGAGGTTGGCGGCGTGATGAGCAGTTCTTC.